This T cell receptor beta chain was profiled in a study of cytomegalovirus exposure and HLA in healthy donors. Germline V gives CDR1 MNHEY, CDR2 SMNVEV (reference sequence). CDR3 length equals 14 residues. With 7 bases removed from V and 1 base from J, the gap between germline ends came to 13 bases. Researchers ran the PCR with 60 Vbeta and 13 Jbeta primers. Sequencing was performed with immunoSEQ multiplex PCR; in TCRdb, only in-frame clones are kept and a portion is missing. The table includes about 130,000 clones, around 81% detected once. The receptor was derived from a woman in her fifties or sixties in good health and CMV-seronegative. Sequences were obtained from PBMCs. This sequence joins TRBV27 and TRBJ1-1, with D possibly matching TRBD1 (6 bases). DNA for the CDR3: TGTGCCAGCAACATACAGGGCGGGAACACTGAAGCTTTCTTT. It is translated as CASNIQGGNTEAFF.